The 21 T cell receptor beta chains below all came from one sample that was sequenced in a study of T-cell reconstitution after alpha-beta-depleted transplantation in children. The TCRbeta library incorporated unique molecular identifiers. TCRdb passed the PCR reads through MiXCR, listing each CDR3 protein once. There are approximately 70,000 distinct CDR3 sequences in the sample; roughly 5% occur only once, and 18% lies in the top ten. Specimen: PBMCs, mostly from graft donor cells, collected 180 days after TCRalphabeta/CD19-depleted stem cell transplant. Receptors originate from a boy under three years old who had a stem cell transplant for acute myeloid leukemia, so the T cells may come from the graft donor.

This clonotype occurred many times. The chain uses TRBV7-2 and TRBJ2-2; D is perhaps TRBD2 (6 bases). With 5 bases removed from V and 4 bases from J, the gap between germline ends came to 14 bases. The germline V gene has CDR1 SGHTA and CDR2 FQGNSA. The CDR3 has 15 amino acids. The CDR3 nucleotides read TGTGCCAGCAGCACCTCCGGGACTCTCACCGGGGAGCTGTTTTTT. It translates to CASSTSGTLTGELFF.

This clonotype was seen repeatedly, ten times or more. The rearrangement joins TRBV7-9 to TRBJ2-2; D unresolved. Germline V CDR1 and CDR2: SEHNR, FQNEAQ (reference sequence). The CDR3 contains 15 residues. The ends were cut back, 7 bases at V and 7 bases at J, with 19 bases in the middle. CDR3 in amino acids: CASIVQIGQGGELFF. CDR3 coding DNA: TGTGCCAGCATCGTTCAGATAGGGCAAGGCGGGGAGCTGTTTTTT.

This clonotype has ten or more counts. The CDR3 region has the DNA TGTGCCAGCAGGATACAGTTACACACTGAAGCTTTCTTT. It encodes CASRIQLHTEAFF. V gene TRBV12-3 or TRBV12-4 combines with J gene TRBJ1-1; the D is unclear. The CDR3 is 13 residues long. V was pared by 6 bases and J by 3 bases, with 11 bases between.

In this sample, this clonotype turned up many times. The rearrangement uses TRBV7-9 and TRBJ2-1; 14 bases line up with TRBD2. Germline CDR1 is SEHNR and CDR2 is FQNEAQ (reference sequence). The CDR3 spans 17 residues. Trimming removed 5 bases from V and 3 bases from J; junction bases left unmatched: 6. The CDR3 sequence: CASSQTSGGAVYNEQFF. For the CDR3, the DNA is TGTGCCAGCAGCCAGACTAGCGGGGGGGCCGTCTACAATGAGCAGTTCTTC.

This clonotype showed up many times. This sequence joins TRBV28 and TRBJ1-1, with 9 positions matching TRBD1. With 6 bases clipped from V and 1 base from J, the junction kept 12 bases outside the gene matches. The length of the CDR3 is 17 residues. Germline V lookup: CDR1 MDHEN, CDR2 SYDVKM. The CDR3 DNA reads as TGTGCCAGCAGGGAGGGGACAGGGATTCCTTCGAACACTGAAGCTTTCTTT. It encodes CASREGTGIPSNTEAFF.

In its sample, this clonotype was seen many times. The chain combines TRBV5-1 with TRBJ2-5; no firm D call. Germline loops: CDR1 SGHRS, CDR2 YFSETQ. Trimming left V 6 bases short and J 4 bases short, with 19 bases between. CDR3 size: 15 residues. The CDR3 DNA reads as TGCGCCAGCACCTTCGGCCTTTTATCGCCAGAGACCCAGTACTTC. This codes for CASTFGLLSPETQYF.

There are many counts of this clonotype. The genes are TRBV12-3 or TRBV12-4 and TRBJ2-3, with 8 nucleotides matching TRBD2. The CDR3 extends over 15 amino acids. The J segment lost 2 bases and the V segment lost 2 bases, leaving 3 bases of the junction unmatched. The CDR3 nucleotides are TGTGCCAGCAGTTTACAAGCGGGAGCCACAGATACGCAGTATTTT. Translating gives CASSLQAGATDTQYF.

There are many counts of this clonotype. The chain links TRBV2 to TRBJ2-4; D may correspond to TRBD1 or TRBD2 (5 bases each). Germline V lookup: CDR1 SNHLY, CDR2 FYNNEI. The V and J ends lost 3 bases and 2 bases respectively, with 17 bases between them. The CDR3 has 17 residues. CDR3 residues: CASSDRDPEASKNIQYF. As DNA, the CDR3 is TGTGCCAGCAGTGATAGGGACCCCGAAGCGTCCAAAAACATTCAGTACTTC.

The sample holds many counts of this clonotype. The V call is TRBV11-2, the J call TRBJ2-6; 8 positions match TRBD2. This CDR3 has 17 residues. CDR1 is SGHAT, CDR2 FQNNGV, per germline. The ends lost 5 bases at V and 2 bases at J; junction bases unmatched: 8. DNA of the CDR3: TGTGCCAGCAGCCCACGTTTAGCGGGGCCTGGGGCCAACGTCCTGACTTTC. Translation: CASSPRLAGPGANVLTF. The variable domain in full, with the rest retrieved from reference TRBV11-2 and TRBJ2-6, is EAGVAQSPRYKIIEKRQSVAFWCNPISGHATLYWYQQILGQGPKLLIQFQNNGVVDDSQLPKDRFSAERLKGVDSTLKIQPAKLEDSAVYLCASSPRLAGPGANVLTFGAGSRLTVL.

This clonotype was counted at least ten times. The chain recombines TRBV12-3 or TRBV12-4 with TRBJ1-2, with D possibly being TRBD1 (6 bases). This CDR3 region has 13 residues. The V and J ends lost 5 bases and 5 bases respectively, with 12 bases between them. This CDR3 reads CASSNGQLYGYTF. The CDR3 coding sequence is TGTGCCAGCAGTAATGGACAGCTTTATGGCTACACCTTC.

This clonotype has at least ten counts. This rearrangement joins TRBV20-1 to TRBJ1-2; tentatively, D is TRBD1 (5 bases). V lost 4 bases to trimming and J lost 2 bases, with 11 bases between them. This CDR3 is 13 amino acids long. Germline V CDR1 and CDR2: DFQATT, SNEGSKA (reference sequence). The CDR3 sequence: CSATNRDNYGYTF. For the CDR3, the DNA is TGCAGTGCTACCAACCGGGACAACTATGGCTACACCTTC.

This clonotype has ten or more counts. The J gene is TRBJ2-2, the V gene TRBV6-5; D uncertain. The germline V gene has CDR1 MNHEY and CDR2 SVGAGI. Between the trimmed V and J ends, which lost 0 bases and 0 bases, there was a span of 11 bases. CDR3 length: 17 amino acids. Here the CDR3 DNA reads TGTGCCAGCAGTTACTCGATAACAACAGCGAACACCGGGGAGCTGTTTTTT. Amino acid sequence: CASSYSITTANTGELFF.

This clonotype was detected many times. V gene TRBV3-1 combines with J gene TRBJ1-2; D gene ambiguous. Deletions cut 1 base from V and 7 bases from J, with 13 bases between. Germline CDR1 is LGHDT and CDR2 is YNNKEL (reference sequence). The CDR3 length is 14 residues. CDR3 sequence: CASSQGDTGGGYTF. For the CDR3, the DNA is TGTGCCAGCAGCCAAGGCGACACGGGCGGTGGCTACACCTTC. The full variable domain, rest sourced from reference TRBV3-1 and TRBJ1-2, is DTAVSQTPKYLVTQMGNDKSIKCEQNLGHDTMYWYKQDSKKFLKIMFSYNNKELIINETVPNRFSPKSPDKAHLNLHINSLELGDSAVYFCASSQGDTGGGYTFGSGTRLTVV.

There are many counts of this clonotype. The rearrangement joins TRBV5-6 to TRBJ1-2; the match to TRBD1 covers 7 bases. CDR1 and CDR2 from the germline V gene are SGHDT and YYEEEE. V shed 3 bases and J 3 bases; nucleotides not matched to a gene: 2. The CDR3 contains 13 residues. CDR3 sequence (DNA): TGTGCCAGCAGCTCCGGGACAGACTATGGCTACACCTTC. Translating it yields CASSSGTDYGYTF.

This clonotype was detected many times. The chain is built from TRBV6-6 and TRBJ2-7; D not resolved. Trimming pared 6 bases from V and 6 bases from J, leaving 12 bases between. The V gene's germline CDR1 is MNHNY and CDR2 SVGAGI (reference sequence). The CDR3 is made up of 12 amino acids. This CDR3 reads CASSHPGSEQYV. The CDR3 DNA is TGTGCCAGCAGCCACCCAGGCAGCGAGCAGTACGTC.

The table lists this clonotype with many counts. CDR3 DNA sequence: TGTGCCAGCAGTTACACGGACAGGGGATATGAGCAGTTCTTC. This translates into CASSYTDRGYEQFF. The chain recombines TRBV6-2 or TRBV6-3 with TRBJ2-1; 9 bases are shared with TRBD1. V was clipped by 2 bases and J by 8 bases; unmatched bases: 4. The CDR3 consists of 14 residues. Germline lookup yields CDR1 MNHEY and CDR2 SVGEGT.

This clonotype appeared many times. The V gene is TRBV12-3 or TRBV12-4, the J gene TRBJ1-6; perhaps TRBD1 as D (5 bases). The CDR3 loop spans 15 amino acids. V lost 5 bases, J lost 8 bases, and 16 bases lay in between. CDR3 nucleotides: TGTGCCAGCAGTGCCGAGGGGCTAGGGTATTCACCCCTCCACTTT. Encoded protein: CASSAEGLGYSPLHF.

This clonotype was recorded many times. The V and J genes are TRBV21-1 and TRBJ2-7; TRBD1, the D gene given by the table, was not confirmed from the DNA. TRBV21-1 is designated a pseudogene. The CDR3 runs to 11 residues. The CDR3 reads CASPRPYEQYV. Written as DNA, the CDR3 is TGTGCCAGCCCCCGGCCCTACGAGCAGTACGTC.

The chain links TRBV5-4 to TRBJ1-2; 7 nucleotides line up with TRBD1. CDR1 and CDR2 (germline): SGHNT, YYREEE (reference sequence). V gave up 2 bases and J gave up 7 bases; unmatched junction bases: 17. This CDR3 region has 17 residues. The CDR3 DNA follows: TGTGCCAGCAGCTTTGGTCCGAACGTCGACAGGGAGGCTGGCTACACCTTC. Amino acids: CASSFGPNVDREAGYTF.

The table lists this clonotype with many counts. V usage is TRBV19 and J usage is TRBJ2-7; 8 nucleotides line up with TRBD1. Germline V lookup: CDR1 LNHDA, CDR2 SQIVND (reference sequence). V shed 5 bases and J 3 bases; nucleotides not matched to a gene: 9. The CDR3 loop spans 15 amino acids. CDR3: CASSGDRGRIYEQYF. Here the CDR3 DNA reads TGTGCCAGTAGTGGAGACAGGGGACGAATCTACGAGCAGTACTTC.

This clonotype was observed many times. J is TRBJ2-1 and V is TRBV4-3; 10 bases align to TRBD2. Per the germline V gene, CDR1 is LGHNA and CDR2 is YSLEER. This CDR3 has 19 amino acids. V was clipped by 1 base and J by 0 bases; unmatched bases: 9. CDR3 region: CASSQGAGGLLSSYNEQFF. The CDR3 region has the DNA TGCGCCAGCAGCCAAGGAGCGGGGGGGCTCCTGAGCTCCTACAATGAGCAGTTCTTC.